This T cell receptor (beta chain) was profiled in a study of blood T cell repertoires in COVID-19. The overall study: Acute-phase and convalescent COVID-19 samples originated in the United States, Italy and Spain.

Participants were placed into cohorts based on the clinical history they reported. Recovered status in Cohort 3 required two negative PCRs, clearance, or symptom resolution. Per the study methods: It was from reference gene primer amplification that nucleated cell counts were estimated. Produced via immunoSEQ multiplex PCR; TCRdb's table is partial and in-frame only. The D gene and trimming were derived from the DNA, and the V and J assignments and clone size from that table. The repertoire consists of about 130,000 clones, with roughly 80% occurring once and the leading ten covering 18%. The CDR3 is 12 amino acids. V dropped 6 bases and J dropped 0 bases, with 6 bases sitting between them. Germline V gene data show CDR1 as SEHNR and CDR2 as FQNEAQ (reference sequence).

The source is a man aged 25 to 40 who had recovered from COVID-19. The genes are TRBV7-9 and TRBJ2-7; no firm D call. Sequencing input: PBMCs or T cells enriched from blood (not recorded which). For the CDR3, the DNA is TGTGCCAGCAGTTTCAGCTCCTACGAGCAGTACTTC. Translating gives CASSFSSYEQYF.